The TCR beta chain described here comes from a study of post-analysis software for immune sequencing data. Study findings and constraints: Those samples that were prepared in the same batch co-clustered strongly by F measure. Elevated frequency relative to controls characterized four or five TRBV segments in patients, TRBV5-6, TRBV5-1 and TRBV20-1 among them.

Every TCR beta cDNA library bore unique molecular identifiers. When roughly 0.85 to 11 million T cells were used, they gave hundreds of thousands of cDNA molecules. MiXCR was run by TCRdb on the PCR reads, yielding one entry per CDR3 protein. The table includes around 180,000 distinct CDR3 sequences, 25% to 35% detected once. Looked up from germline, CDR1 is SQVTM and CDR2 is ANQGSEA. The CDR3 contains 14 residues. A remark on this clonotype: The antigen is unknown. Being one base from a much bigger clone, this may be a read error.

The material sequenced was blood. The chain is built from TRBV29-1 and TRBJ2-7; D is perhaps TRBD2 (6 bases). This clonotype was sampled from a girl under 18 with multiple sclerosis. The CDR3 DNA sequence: TGCAGCGTTGAGGACGGGAGCGAGTCCTACGAGCGGTACTTC. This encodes CSVEDGSESYERYF.